The clone carrying this T cell receptor beta chain was observed a handful of times. The CDR3 has 12 residues. Trimming stripped 7 bases from V and 3 bases from J, with 8 bases between. From germline, CDR1 is SGHTS and CDR2 YDEGEE. The record originates from a study of T cells in Graves' hyperthyroidism and ophthalmopathy. RNA transcripts gave rise to amplified TCR beta CDR3 regions. The TCR CDR3 first-round RT-PCR relied on the HTBI primer set. MiXCR was run by TCRdb on the multiplex PCR reads, yielding one entry per CDR3 protein. The sample has about 560,000 distinct CDR3 sequences, 16% seen once. The source material was blood. The V and J genes are TRBV5-8 and TRBJ2-1, with D maybe TRBD2 (5 bases). The clonotype originates from a woman aged 18-29 years with Graves' hyperthyroidism. This CDR3 reads CASPSFYNEQFF. Here the CDR3 DNA reads TGTGCCAGCCCTAGCTTCTACAATGAGCAGTTCTTC.